This is a list of T cell receptor beta chains from one sample in a study of T cell responses to AZD1222 COVID-19 vaccine. Using immunoSEQ multiplex PCR, the repertoire was profiled, and TCRdb retains in-frame clones only, with some absent. Of 150,000 or so clones in the sample, about 81% were seen once. Sequencing was performed on peripheral blood, taken on day 0 of MenACWY control vaccination. The receptors were sampled from an adult in good health. Both conserved end residues are part of each CDR3. The D gene is left open where the match is weak. Size values are once, few and many counts, or a class for expanded clones, and some rows have none.

abundance: NA; j_gene: TRBJ1-3; v_gene: TRBV28; d_gene: NA; CDR3aa: CASSNPYSGNTIYF; CDR3nt: TGTGCCAGCAGTAATCCTTACTCTGGAAACACCATATATTTT
abundance: once; j_gene: TRBJ2-3; v_gene: TRBV23-1; d_gene: NA; CDR3aa: CASSPLGFTQYF; CDR3nt: TGCGCCAGCAGTCCCTTGGGTTTTACGCAGTATTTT
abundance: NA; j_gene: TRBJ1-1; v_gene: TRBV25-1; d_gene: NA; CDR3aa: CASSEYLPTAAFF; CDR3nt: TGTGCCAGCAGTGAATACTTGCCCACTGCGGCTTTCTTT
abundance: NA; j_gene: TRBJ1-1; v_gene: TRBV5-1; d_gene: NA; CDR3aa: CASSLAQGSTEAFF; CDR3nt: TGCGCCAGCAGCTTGGCCCAAGGGAGCACTGAAGCTTTCTTT
abundance: NA; j_gene: TRBJ2-2; v_gene: TRBV6-5; d_gene: NA; CDR3aa: CASSYRGYTGELFF; CDR3nt: TGTGCCAGCAGTTACAGGGGGTATACCGGGGAGCTGTTTTTT
abundance: NA; j_gene: TRBJ1-1; v_gene: TRBV6-5; d_gene: TRBD1; CDR3aa: CASSPTGAPSTEAFF; CDR3nt: TGTGCCAGCAGCCCAACAGGGGCCCCGAGCACTGAAGCTTTCTTT
abundance: NA; j_gene: TRBJ1-1; v_gene: TRBV4-1; d_gene: NA; CDR3aa: CASSQRSLGIMNTEAFF; CDR3nt: TGCGCCAGCAGCCAAAGATCCCTTGGGATTATGAACACTGAAGCTTTCTTT
abundance: NA; j_gene: TRBJ2-2; v_gene: TRBV28; d_gene: NA; CDR3aa: CASSSSGWETGELFF; CDR3nt: TGTGCCAGCAGTTCTTCAGGGTGGGAAACCGGGGAGCTGTTTTTT
abundance: NA; j_gene: TRBJ1-1; v_gene: TRBV11-3; d_gene: NA; CDR3aa: CASSRSTRTEKAFF; CDR3nt: TGTGCCAGCAGCCGCTCGACCCGGACGGAAAAAGCTTTCTTT
abundance: NA; j_gene: TRBJ2-4; v_gene: TRBV5-6; d_gene: NA; CDR3aa: CASSLGVNRLRNIQYF; CDR3nt: TGTGCCAGCAGCTTGGGGGTAAACCGCCTTAGAAACATTCAGTACTTC
abundance: NA; j_gene: TRBJ2-3; v_gene: TRBV5-1; d_gene: TRBD1; CDR3aa: CASSKNRQGGTDTQYF; CDR3nt: TGCGCCAGCAGTAAAAACCGACAGGGGGGCACAGATACGCAGTATTTT
abundance: NA; j_gene: TRBJ2-5; v_gene: TRBV2; d_gene: NA; CDR3aa: CASSERRQETQYF; CDR3nt: TGTGCCAGCAGTGAGAGACGGCAAGAGACCCAGTACTTC
abundance: NA; j_gene: TRBJ1-1; v_gene: TRBV5-1; d_gene: TRBD1; CDR3aa: CASSPQTGGTEAFF; CDR3nt: TGCGCCAGCAGCCCCCAGACAGGGGGCACTGAAGCTTTCTTT
abundance: NA; j_gene: TRBJ1-2; v_gene: TRBV7-9; d_gene: TRBD1; CDR3aa: CASSLEGQGIGYTF; CDR3nt: TGTGCCAGCAGCTTAGAGGGACAGGGGATTGGATACACCTTC
abundance: NA; j_gene: TRBJ2-5; v_gene: TRBV9; d_gene: NA; CDR3aa: CASSPLGDWRGAQYF; CDR3nt: TGTGCCAGCAGCCCCCTGGGTGACTGGAGGGGGGCCCAGTACTTC
abundance: NA; j_gene: TRBJ1-6; v_gene: TRBV28; d_gene: TRBD1; CDR3aa: CASSAGQGTSNSPLHF; CDR3nt: TGTGCCAGCAGCGCCGGACAGGGAACGTCTAATTCACCCCTCCACTTT
abundance: NA; j_gene: TRBJ1-5; v_gene: TRBV6-1; d_gene: TRBD1; CDR3aa: CASSEGAGGNQPQHF; CDR3nt: TGTGCCAGCAGTGAAGGGGCAGGGGGGAATCAGCCCCAGCATTTT
abundance: NA; j_gene: TRBJ2-5; v_gene: TRBV5-1; d_gene: NA; CDR3aa: CASSLGDAIQETQYF; CDR3nt: TGCGCCAGCAGCTTGGGGGACGCAATACAAGAGACCCAGTACTTC
abundance: NA; j_gene: TRBJ2-1; v_gene: TRBV4-1; d_gene: TRBD2; CDR3aa: CASSQGRTSTFLNEQFF; CDR3nt: TGCGCCAGCAGCCAAGGCCGGACTAGCACTTTTCTAAATGAGCAGTTCTTC
abundance: NA; j_gene: TRBJ2-7; v_gene: TRBV9; d_gene: NA; CDR3aa: CASSVDYSYYEQYF; CDR3nt: TGTGCCAGCAGCGTAGATTACAGTTACTACGAGCAGTACTTC